This entry lists 9 T cell receptor beta chains sequenced from one sample in a study of T cell changes during pregnancy in multiple sclerosis. The assay was immunoSEQ multiplex PCR, and TCRdb's table has in-frame clones only and misses some. The table has 50,000 to 70,000 clones, just over 90% seen once. Source: peripheral blood, taken after pregnancy. The receptors were sampled from a female donor with multiple sclerosis, enrolled in a pregnancy study.

The rearrangement joins TRBV4-1 to TRBJ1-1; 7 positions agree with TRBD1. The V and J ends lost 2 bases and 6 bases, in that order; junction bases with no gene match: 9. CDR3 length equals 15 residues. CDR1 is MGHRA and CDR2 is YSYEKL in the germline V gene. CDR3 sequence: CASSQRLQGWPEAFF. The CDR3 region has the DNA TGCGCCAGCAGCCAACGCCTACAGGGGTGGCCTGAAGCTTTCTTT.

This chain connects TRBV6-5 to TRBJ1-4; 10 positions agree with TRBD1. The CDR3 is made up of 16 amino acids. CDR1 and CDR2 from the germline V gene are MNHEY and SVGAGI. The ends lost 3 bases at V and 7 bases at J; junction bases unmatched: 8. The CDR3 sequence: CASSYSSGTGAEKLFF. The CDR3 region has the DNA TGTGCCAGCAGTTATTCCTCCGGGACAGGGGCTGAAAAACTGTTTTTT.

CDR3: CASSGGVTAGDTQYF. The CDR3 DNA reads as TGCGCCAGCTCGGGGGGGGTAACCGCGGGAGATACGCAGTATTTT. J is TRBJ2-3 and V is TRBV5-1, with TRBD2 matching 8 bases. Germline trimming cut 7 bases from V and 5 bases from J; bases unmatched to any gene: 12. CDR1 is SGHRS and CDR2 is YFSETQ in the germline V gene. The CDR3 consists of 15 residues.

The gene calls are TRBV25-1 and TRBJ2-5, with D possibly TRBD1 on 6 matching bases. Germline CDR1 reads MGHDK; CDR2 reads SYGVNS. The V gene lost 5 bases and the J gene lost 7 bases, with 23 bases spanning the gap. The CDR3 runs 16 residues. In DNA form, the CDR3 reads TGTGCCAGCAGTACCCTCGGACAGAGCTTTCCGGTGACCCAGTACTTC. The encoded protein is CASSTLGQSFPVTQYF.

The chain is built from TRBV19 and TRBJ2-7, with TRBD2 matching over 10 bases. The ends lost 10 bases at V and 7 bases at J; junction bases unmatched: 10. Looked up from germline, CDR1 is LNHDA and CDR2 is SQIVND (reference sequence). The CDR3 length is 13 residues. The CDR3 spells CATLASGSWEQYF. The CDR3 nucleotides read TGTGCCACCCTCGCTAGCGGGAGTTGGGAGCAGTACTTC.

The J gene is TRBJ2-6, the V gene TRBV5-1, with D unresolved. With 2 bases removed from V and 0 bases from J, the gap between germline ends came to 21 bases. The germline CDR1 and CDR2 sequences are SGHRS and YFSETQ. This CDR3 is 20 amino acids long. Here the CDR3 reads CASSFYQPSRPSSGANVLTF. DNA of the CDR3: TGCGCCAGCAGCTTTTATCAACCTAGTCGCCCTAGCTCTGGGGCCAACGTCCTGACTTTC.

This clone is a singleton in its sample. This chain links TRBV29-1 with TRBJ2-1, with D unresolved. The CDR3 runs 13 residues. Deletions cut 4 bases from V and 2 bases from J, with 9 bases between. The germline gives CDR1 SQVTM, CDR2 ANQGSEA. The CDR3 loop reads CSVATPTYNEQFF. The CDR3 nucleotides read TGCAGCGTTGCGACTCCAACCTACAATGAGCAGTTCTTC.

The chain joins TRBV25-1 to TRBJ1-1; 10 nucleotides line up with TRBD1. J was trimmed by 4 bases and V by 4 bases; bases with no gene match: 15. The CDR3 covers 18 residues. Looked up from germline, CDR1 is MGHDK and CDR2 is SYGVNS. The CDR3 sequence is CASSGYRDRGSRATEAFF. In DNA form, the CDR3 reads TGTGCCAGCAGTGGGTACCGGGACAGGGGATCTAGGGCCACTGAAGCTTTCTTT.

The gene calls are TRBV4-3 and TRBJ2-3, with a possible D match to TRBD2 (5 bases). The germline gives CDR1 LGHNA, CDR2 YSLEER. The CDR3 has 16 amino acids. Trimming took off 2 bases at V and 6 bases at J, with 18 bases between the two ends. The CDR3 nucleotides read TGCGCCAGCAGCCAAAGTCCAGCAGGAGGTGGCGATACGCAGTATTTT. It translates to CASSQSPAGGGDTQYF.